Sequencing of this T cell receptor beta chain was carried out in a study of naive and memory T cell subsets. V lost 5 bases and J lost 0; bases outside the gene matches: 18. CDR3 length: 20 residues. Treatment specified: skin biopsy from PPD injection site in Mantoux-positive individual. An oligonucleotide containing a UMI was ligated to the 3' end of TCR cDNA. Biopsied sites were PPD injections in people with a positive Mantoux test. Amplification of ligated cDNA took four PCR rounds with SP2 and nested alpha and beta constant primers. Reverse transcription of blood and skin TCR RNA was primed at alpha and beta constant regions. TCRdb reprocessed the UMI-ligation and nested PCR reads via MiXCR and lists one record per CDR3 protein. The sample includes some 40,000 distinct CDR3 sequences, approximately 10% of them seen just once. This clonotype has only a few counts.

Sequenced material: skin, taken from a tuberculin skin test site. V and J are TRBV12-3 or TRBV12-4 and TRBJ2-7; TRBD2 aligns across 11 bases. This TCR came from an adult in good health. DNA of the CDR3: TGTGCCAGCAGTCCATATAGTCAGGGACTAGCGGACCATAGCTCCTACGAGCAGTACTTC. It yields the protein CASSPYSQGLADHSSYEQYF.